The clone carrying this T cell receptor beta chain was found once. The source of the sample is a study of T cell changes during pregnancy in multiple sclerosis. The protocol was immunoSEQ multiplex PCR, while the TCRdb copy is restricted to in-frame clones and leaves out a portion. The sample yields about 100,000 clones, 85% to 95% seen once. Germline CDR1 is SEHNR and CDR2 is FQNEAQ (reference sequence). V lost 1 base and J lost 7; bases outside the gene matches: 3. The CDR3 length is 13 residues. This chain uses TRBV7-9 with TRBJ1-2, with 7 bases that match TRBD1. The sample here was peripheral blood, taken in the third trimester of pregnancy. The TCR was taken from a female donor in good health, enrolled as a control in a pregnancy study. The CDR3 loop reads CASSLGDSPGYTF. CDR3 sequence (DNA): TGTGCCAGCAGCTTAGGGGACAGCCCTGGCTACACCTTC.